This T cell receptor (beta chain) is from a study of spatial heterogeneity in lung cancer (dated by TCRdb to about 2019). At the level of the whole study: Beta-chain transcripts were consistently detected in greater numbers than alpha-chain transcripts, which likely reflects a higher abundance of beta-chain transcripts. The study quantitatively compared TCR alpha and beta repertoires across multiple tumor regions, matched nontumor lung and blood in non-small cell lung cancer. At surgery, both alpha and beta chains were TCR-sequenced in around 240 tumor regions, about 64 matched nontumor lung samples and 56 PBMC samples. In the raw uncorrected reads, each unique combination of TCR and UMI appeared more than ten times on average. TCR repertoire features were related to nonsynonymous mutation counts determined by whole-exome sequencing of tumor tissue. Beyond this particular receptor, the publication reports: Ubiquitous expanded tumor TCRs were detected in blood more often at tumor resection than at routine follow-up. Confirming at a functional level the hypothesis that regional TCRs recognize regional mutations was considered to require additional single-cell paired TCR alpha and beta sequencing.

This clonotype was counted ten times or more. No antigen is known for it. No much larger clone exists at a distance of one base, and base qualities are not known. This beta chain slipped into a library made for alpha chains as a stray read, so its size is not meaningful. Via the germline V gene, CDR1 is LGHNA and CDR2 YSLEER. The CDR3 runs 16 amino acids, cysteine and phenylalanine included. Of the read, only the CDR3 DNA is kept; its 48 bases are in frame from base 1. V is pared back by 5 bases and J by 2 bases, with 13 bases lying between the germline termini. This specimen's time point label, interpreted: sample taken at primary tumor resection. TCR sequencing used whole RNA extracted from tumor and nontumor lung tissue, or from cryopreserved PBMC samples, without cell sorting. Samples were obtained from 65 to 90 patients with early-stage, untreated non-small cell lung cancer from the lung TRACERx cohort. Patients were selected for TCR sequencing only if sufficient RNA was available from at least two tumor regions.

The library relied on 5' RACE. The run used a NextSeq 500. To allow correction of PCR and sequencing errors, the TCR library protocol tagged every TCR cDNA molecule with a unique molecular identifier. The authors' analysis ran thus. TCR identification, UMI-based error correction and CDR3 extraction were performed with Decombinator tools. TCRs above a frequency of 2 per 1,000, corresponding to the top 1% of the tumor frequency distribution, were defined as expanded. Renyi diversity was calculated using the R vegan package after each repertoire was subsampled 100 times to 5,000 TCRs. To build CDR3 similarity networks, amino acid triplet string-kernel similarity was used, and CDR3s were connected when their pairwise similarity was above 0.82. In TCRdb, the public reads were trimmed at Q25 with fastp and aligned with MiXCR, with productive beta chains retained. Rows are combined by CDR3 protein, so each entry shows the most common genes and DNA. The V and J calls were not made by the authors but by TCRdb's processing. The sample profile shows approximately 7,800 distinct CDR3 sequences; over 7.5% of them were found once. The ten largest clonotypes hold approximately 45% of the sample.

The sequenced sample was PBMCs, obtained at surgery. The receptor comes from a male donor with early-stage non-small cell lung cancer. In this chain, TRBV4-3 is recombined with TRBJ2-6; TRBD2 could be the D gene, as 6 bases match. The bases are TGCGCCAGCAGCTCTACCGGAGGGGCTGGGGCCAACGTCCTGACTTTC. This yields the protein CASSSTGGAGANVLTF.